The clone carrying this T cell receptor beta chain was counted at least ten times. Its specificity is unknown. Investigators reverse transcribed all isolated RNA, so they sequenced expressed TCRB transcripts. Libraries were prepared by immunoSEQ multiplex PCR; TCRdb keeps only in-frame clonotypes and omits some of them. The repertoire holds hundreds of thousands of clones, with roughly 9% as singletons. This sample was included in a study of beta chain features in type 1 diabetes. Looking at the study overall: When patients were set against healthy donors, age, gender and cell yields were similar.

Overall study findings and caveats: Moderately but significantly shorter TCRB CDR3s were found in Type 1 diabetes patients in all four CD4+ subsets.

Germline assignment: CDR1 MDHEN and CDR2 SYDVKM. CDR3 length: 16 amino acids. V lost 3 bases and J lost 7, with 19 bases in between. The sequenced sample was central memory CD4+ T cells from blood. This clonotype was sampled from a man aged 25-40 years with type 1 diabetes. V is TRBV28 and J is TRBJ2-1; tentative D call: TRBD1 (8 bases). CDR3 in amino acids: CASSLPGGQGSNEQFF. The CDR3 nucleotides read TGTGCCAGCAGTTTGCCGGGAGGACAGGGATCTAATGAGCAGTTCTTC.